A single sample is the source of the 21 T cell receptor beta chains below, sequenced in a study of cytomegalovirus exposure and HLA in healthy donors. This table comes from immunoSEQ multiplex PCR, and its TCRdb copy is limited to in-frame clones, with some not included. The sample records over 150,000 clones, roughly nine tenths being singletons. The sample taken for sequencing was PBMCs. The receptors here all came from a woman under 40 in good health and CMV-seronegative.

The chain carries TRBV7-3 and TRBJ2-3; TRBD2 is a possible D gene (6 bases). Germline V gene data show CDR1 as SGHTA and CDR2 as FQGTGA. CDR3 length equals 11 residues. Trimming pared 8 bases from V and 8 bases from J, leaving 11 bases between. The CDR3 region has the DNA TGTGCCAGCGGGGATAGCGGTACGCAGTATTTT. It translates to CASGDSGTQYF. Looking up the rest from reference TRBV7-3 and TRBJ2-3 gives the full variable domain: GAGVSQTPSNKVTEKGKYVELRCDPISGHTALYWYRQSLGQGPEFLIYFQGTGAADDSGLPNDRFFAVRPEGSVSTLKIQRTERGDSAVYLCASGDSGTQYFGPGTRLTVL.

The V gene is TRBV4-2, the J gene TRBJ2-7, with D unresolved. Germline lookup yields CDR1 LGHNA and CDR2 YNFKEQ. The length of the CDR3 is 14 residues. V was clipped by 0 bases and J by 6 bases, with 12 bases between them. DNA of the CDR3: TGTGCCAGCAGCCAAGATTCGCTACTTGTCGAGCAGTACTTC. Its protein product is CASSQDSLLVEQYF.

The V call is TRBV27, the J call TRBJ1-1, with a possible D match to TRBD1 (5 bases). The CDR3 runs to 19 residues. With 7 bases removed from V and 4 bases from J, the gap between germline ends came to 31 bases. The germline V gene encodes CDR1 MNHEY and CDR2 SMNVEV (reference sequence). CDR3: CASIVYTPLGHGRGTEAFF. DNA for the CDR3: TGTGCCAGCATCGTTTATACCCCCCTCGGACATGGAAGAGGCACTGAAGCTTTCTTT.

The CDR3 loop is CASSSWGQGVYF. CDR3 nucleotides: TGTGCCAGCAGTTCCTGGGGACAGGGAGTGTACTTC. V and J are TRBV6-5 and TRBJ2-4, with 9 bases lining up with TRBD1. Germline CDR1 is MNHEY and CDR2 is SVGAGI. Losses at the gene ends were 4 bases for V and 15 bases for J; bases not matched to a gene: 7. The CDR3 runs 12 residues.

The chain is built from TRBV19 and TRBJ1-2, with 8 positions matching TRBD1. The CDR3 is made up of 13 amino acids. Looked up from germline, CDR1 is LNHDA and CDR2 is SQIVND (reference sequence). V dropped 7 bases and J dropped 8; count of bases not matched to a gene: 9. The CDR3 loop reads CASKNRGDNGYTF. CDR3 nucleotides: TGTGCCAGTAAAAACAGGGGGGATAACGGCTACACCTTC.

V and J are TRBV29-1 and TRBJ1-1; D is unclear. The germline gives CDR1 SQVTM, CDR2 ANQGSEA. The CDR3 extends over 13 amino acids. The V and J ends lost 2 bases and 0 bases respectively, with 7 bases between them. This chain's CDR3 is CSVESAMNTEAFF. The CDR3 DNA follows: TGCAGCGTTGAATCGGCGATGAACACTGAAGCTTTCTTT. The variable domain in full, with the rest retrieved from reference TRBV29-1 and TRBJ1-1, is SAVISQKPSRDICQRGTSLTIQCQVDSQVTMMFWYRQQPGQSLTLIATANQGSEATYESGFVIDKFPISRPNLTFSTLTVSNMSPEDSSIYLCSVESAMNTEAFFGQGTRLTVV.

The rearrangement joins TRBV19 to TRBJ2-7; 7 bases align to TRBD1. The V gene end was trimmed by 4 bases and the J gene end by 0 bases; junction bases not matched to a gene: 3. CDR1 is LNHDA, CDR2 SQIVND, per germline (reference sequence). This CDR3 is built from 14 residues. DNA of the CDR3: TGTGCCAGTAGTAACCGGGACAGCTCCTACGAGCAGTACTTC. Its protein is CASSNRDSSYEQYF.

The table lists this clone with a few counts. The gene calls are TRBV15 and TRBJ1-3; D gene uncertain. Germline V CDR1 and CDR2: LNHNV, YYDKDF (reference sequence). The CDR3 length is 17 residues. Trimming removed 3 bases from V and 3 bases from J, with 18 bases in between. CDR3 residues: CATSRGPDRRLGNTIYF. The CDR3 nucleotides read TGTGCCACCAGCAGGGGTCCGGACCGAAGACTTGGAAACACCATATATTTT.

This chain uses TRBV5-1 with TRBJ2-3; 9 nucleotides align to TRBD2. Germline V gene data show CDR1 as SGHRS and CDR2 as YFSETQ. This CDR3 is built from 16 residues. The V segment lost 0 bases and the J segment 7 bases; nucleotides outside the gene matches: 9. The CDR3 DNA is TGCGCCAGCAGCTTGGAGCGTGGCGGGGGGGTTTATACGCAGTATTTT. Translation: CASSLERGGGVYTQYF.

The chain employs TRBV11-2 and TRBJ1-2, with 7 bases aligning to TRBD1. Germline CDR1 and CDR2: SGHAT and FQNNGV. The CDR3 covers 12 residues. With V trimmed by 7 bases and J by 5 bases, 4 bases remained unmatched. For the CDR3, the DNA is TGTGCCAGCAAGGCACAGGGGTATGGCTACACCTTC. This sequence encodes CASKAQGYGYTF. The whole variable domain, remainder taken from reference TRBV11-2 and TRBJ1-2, is EAGVAQSPRYKIIEKRQSVAFWCNPISGHATLYWYQQILGQGPKLLIQFQNNGVVDDSQLPKDRFSAERLKGVDSTLKIQPAKLEDSAVYLCASKAQGYGYTFGSGTRLTVV.

The genes are TRBV7-8 and TRBJ2-1, with 12 bases fitting TRBD2. The ends lost 6 bases at V and 7 bases at J; junction bases unmatched: 7. Per the germline V gene, CDR1 is SGHVS and CDR2 is FQNEAQ. The CDR3 is 15 amino acids. For the CDR3, the DNA is TGTGCCAGCAGGGAGCTAGCGGGGGGGTTAAATGAGCAGTTCTTC. It is translated as CASRELAGGLNEQFF.

The chain recombines TRBV5-4 with TRBJ2-1, with unresolved D. The germline gives CDR1 SGHNT, CDR2 YYREEE (reference sequence). Between the trimmed V and J ends, which lost 2 bases and 1 base, there was a span of 10 bases. This CDR3 has 15 amino acids. The CDR3 here is CASSLARRSYNEQFF. The CDR3 DNA follows: TGTGCCAGCAGCTTAGCGAGGCGTTCCTACAATGAGCAGTTCTTC.

V gene TRBV27 combines with J gene TRBJ2-7; the D is unclear. The V gene lost 0 bases and the J gene lost 2 bases, with 14 bases spanning the gap. Per the germline V gene, CDR1 is MNHEY and CDR2 is SMNVEV (reference sequence). The length of the CDR3 is 16 residues. The CDR3, as DNA: TGTGCCAGCAGTTTATCGGCCGTGGGCCGACCCTACGAGCAGTACTTC. Its translation is CASSLSAVGRPYEQYF.

About this clone: One end of the junction varies from germline; a read error may be responsible. The CDR3 here is CASSRGQFTDTLYF. Here the CDR3 DNA reads TGTGCCAGCAGCCGCGGACAGTTCACAGATACGCTGTATTTT. The chain uses TRBV11-2 and TRBJ2-3, with D maybe TRBD1 (6 bases). CDR1 SGHAT and CDR2 FQNNGV come from the germline V gene. The CDR3 runs to 14 residues.

The chain joins TRBV5-5 to TRBJ2-1; 9 bases fit TRBD2. Germline CDR1 is SGHKS and CDR2 is YYEKEE (reference sequence). Trimming took 4 bases from V and 0 from J; bases not matched to a gene: 5. This CDR3 spans 16 amino acids. The CDR3 DNA is TGTGCCAGCAGCCCGGTTAGCGGGAGCTCCTACAATGAGCAGTTCTTC. Translation: CASSPVSGSSYNEQFF.

The chain has TRBV7-9 and TRBJ1-2; D possibly corresponds to TRBD1 (5 bases). Looked up from germline, CDR1 is SEHNR and CDR2 is FQNEAQ (reference sequence). Trimming pared 5 bases from V and 10 bases from J, leaving 20 bases between. This CDR3 is 14 amino acids long. The CDR3 is CASSVNRDASVYTF. In nucleotides, the CDR3 is TGTGCCAGCAGCGTAAACCGGGACGCCTCGGTCTACACCTTC.

V usage is TRBV4-3 and J usage is TRBJ2-5, with 12 bases aligning to TRBD2. The junction had 12 bases not matched to a gene; V was cut back by 0 bases and J by 1 base. The CDR3 is made up of 20 amino acids. CDR1 is LGHNA and CDR2 is YSLEER in the germline V gene. As DNA, the CDR3 is TGCGCCAGCAGCCAAGAAAGACTAGCGGGAGTGGGGCATGGCCAAGAGACCCAGTACTTC. It translates to CASSQERLAGVGHGQETQYF.

This chain links TRBV27 with TRBJ1-4; D gene uncertain. Trimming shortened V by 3 bases and J by 8 bases, and 13 bases separated the two germline ends. Germline V lookup: CDR1 MNHEY, CDR2 SMNVEV (reference sequence). This CDR3 comprises 14 residues. The CDR3 region has the DNA TGTGCCAGCAGTTTCCTCGGGAATTTAGAAAAACTGTTTTTT. Translated: CASSFLGNLEKLFF. The full variable domain, in which reference TRBV27 and TRBJ1-4 provide the parts outside the CDR3, is EAQVTQNPRYLITVTGKKLTVTCSQNMNHEYMSWYRQDPGLGLRQIYYSMNVEVTDKGDVPEGYKVSRKEKRNFPLILESPSPNQTSLYFCASSFLGNLEKLFFGSGTQLSVL.

The rearrangement uses TRBV7-9 and TRBJ2-6; D unclear. In germline, CDR1 is SEHNR, CDR2 FQNEAQ (reference sequence). CDR3 length equals 16 residues. The ends were cut back, 5 bases at V and 1 base at J, with 12 bases in the middle. CDR3 in DNA: TGTGCCAGCAGCATCTCACAACGATCTGGGGCCAACGTCCTGACTTTC. Translated: CASSISQRSGANVLTF.

This clone is a singleton in its sample. This chain connects TRBV9 to TRBJ2-3; D might be TRBD1 or TRBD2, each matching 6 bases. The V gene lost 0 bases and the J gene lost 6 bases, with 11 bases spanning the gap. There are 14 residues in the CDR3. CDR1 and CDR2 (germline): SGDLS, YYNGEE. This CDR3 reads CASSVDGGSDTQYF. CDR3 DNA: TGTGCCAGCAGCGTAGACGGGGGCTCGGATACGCAGTATTTT.

The V call is TRBV28, the J call TRBJ2-3; unclear D gene. The germline V and J ends were trimmed by 8 bases and 5 bases, with 11 bases remaining between them. CDR1 is MDHEN and CDR2 is SYDVKM in the germline V gene. CDR3 length: 12 amino acids. The CDR3 loop reads CASLAGGDTQYF. CDR3 in DNA: TGTGCCAGCTTAGCCGGTGGAGATACGCAGTATTTT.